The source of this T cell receptor (beta chain) is a study of shared clonotypes between healthy human individuals. Findings and limits, study-wide: The sole specimen, blood, was sampled, and tissue repertoires likely differ.

This CDR3 has 14 amino acids. About this clone itself: The antigen is undetermined. Just one base apart from a much larger clone, this may be a read error. Different DNA sequences within this sample yield the same CDR3.

The table came from immunoSEQ multiplex PCR; TCRdb's copy has only in-frame clones and leaves some out. This table holds some 450,000 clones, 77% found once. J is TRBJ1-2 and V is TRBV1; the table's D call, TRBD1, has no DNA check behind it. TRBV1 is listed as a pseudogene. The TCR comes from a woman aged 40 to 49 in good health. Some clones in this sample may be carry-over from other donors' samples. The material sequenced was PBMCs. The DNA of the CDR3 is TGCACCACCACACTAAGGGGGCGGCCCTGTGGCTACACCTTC. Amino acids: CTTTLRGRPCGYTF.